The TCR beta chain described here comes from a study of blood T cell repertoires in COVID-19. The wider study: Samples of COVID-19 (acute and convalescent) were obtained from the United States, Italy and Spain.

Original analysis: From reference gene primer amplification, estimates of nucleated cell counts were derived. Using immunoSEQ multiplex PCR, the repertoire was profiled, and TCRdb retains in-frame clones only, with some absent. V and J calls and clone size come straight from that table; D and trimming were deduced from the DNA. The sample carries under 65,000 clones, roughly 81% recorded once. The germline gives CDR1 GTSNPN, CDR2 SVGIG (reference sequence). The junction had 10 bases not matched to a gene; V was cut back by 2 bases and J by 1 base. The CDR3 is made up of 16 amino acids. Sequencing input: peripheral blood. This chain connects TRBV30 to TRBJ2-5; 7 nucleotides agree with TRBD2. This TCR was recovered from a woman aged 55-70 years with acute or convalescent COVID-19. CDR3 bases: TGTGCCTGGAGTCTCTCCAACTTAGCGGGCCAAGAGACCCAGTACTTC. Translating it yields CAWSLSNLAGQETQYF.